Below, 21 T cell receptor beta chains from the same sample are listed, as sequenced in a study of blood T cells in healthy people across ages. Using a J-beta primer mix together with a sample-barcoded 5' primer, a second PCR was run for about 7 to 12 cycles. TCRdb re-analysed the 5' RACE reads in MiXCR, keeping a single row per CDR3 protein. Among fewer than 800,000 distinct CDR3 sequences listed, around 25% were seen once. These records were also assigned to another study, of T cells of mothers and their children.

The specimen sequenced was blood. The receptors derive from a boy younger than 18 in good health.

There are a few counts of this clonotype. V gene TRBV5-1 combines with J gene TRBJ2-3; D is possibly TRBD1 (5 bases). This CDR3 comprises 16 residues. The germline V gene encodes CDR1 SGHRS and CDR2 YFSETQ. Trimming removed 8 bases at V and 3 bases at J, with 22 bases between. The CDR3 loop reads CASGHGGSGRTDTQYF. For the CDR3, the DNA is TGCGCCAGTGGACACGGTGGCTCAGGGCGTACAGATACGCAGTATTTT. Combining the CDR3 with reference TRBV5-1 and TRBJ2-3 gives the whole variable domain KAGVTQTPRYLIKTRGQQVTLSCSPISGHRSVSWYQQTPGQGLQFLFEYFSETQRNKGNFPGRFSGRQFSNSRSEMNVSTLELGDSALYLCASGHGGSGRTDTQYFGPGTRLTVL.

V usage is TRBV29-1 and J usage is TRBJ2-2; D remains ambiguous. The CDR3 totals 11 residues. Between the trimmed V and J ends, which lost 5 bases and 3 bases, there was a span of 4 bases. Looked up from germline, CDR1 is SQVTM and CDR2 is ANQGSEA. The CDR3 nucleotides read TGCAGCGTTCCCGACACCGGGGAGCTGTTTTTT. It is translated as CSVPDTGELFF.

This sequence joins TRBV12-3 or TRBV12-4 and TRBJ1-5; 8 bases map to TRBD1. This CDR3 is built from 15 residues. V was clipped by 5 bases and J by 8 bases; unmatched bases: 11. The CDR3 DNA sequence: TGTGCCAGCAGTACCGGGACAGGCAGTGGGGAGCCCCAGCATTTT. It translates to CASSTGTGSGEPQHF.

The chain recombines TRBV4-1 with TRBJ1-2; no firm D call. V lost 2 bases and J lost 1, with 11 bases in between. This CDR3 has 15 residues. Germline values: CDR1 MGHRA, CDR2 YSYEKL. For the CDR3, the DNA is TGCGCCAGCAGCCAAACGGAGTCATTTAACTATGGCTACACCTTC. Its protein product is CASSQTESFNYGYTF.

The rearrangement links TRBV12-3 or TRBV12-4 to TRBJ2-3; 10 bases map to TRBD2. The junction had 3 bases not matched to a gene; V was cut back by 0 bases and J by 3 bases. The CDR3 contains 16 residues. CDR3 residues: CASSLALAGSTDTQYF. The CDR3 region has the DNA TGTGCCAGCAGTTTAGCACTAGCGGGGAGTACAGATACGCAGTATTTT.

The chain employs TRBV7-6 and TRBJ1-4; unclear D gene. This CDR3 contains 12 residues. Germline CDR1 and CDR2: SGHVS and FNYEAQ. The germline V and J ends were trimmed by 5 bases and 10 bases, with 11 bases remaining between them. The CDR3, as DNA: TGTGCCAGCAGCCTAAATGAGGGAAAACTGTTTTTT. Protein product: CASSLNEGKLFF.

This clonotype was detected only a few times. This chain connects TRBV25-1 to TRBJ1-4, with TRBD1 matching 7 bases. This CDR3 has 15 amino acids. V lost 2 bases and J lost 10; bases outside the gene matches: 10. Germline V gives CDR1 MGHDK, CDR2 SYGVNS. The CDR3 reads CASSETWDSQGKLFF. CDR3 coding DNA: TGTGCCAGCAGTGAAACTTGGGACAGCCAAGGAAAACTGTTTTTT.

A single count supports this clonotype. The J gene is TRBJ1-5, the V gene TRBV7-2; weak D call: TRBD1 (6 bases). The CDR3 runs to 17 residues. CDR1 is SGHTA and CDR2 is FQGNSA in the germline V gene. V shed 0 bases and J shed 5 bases, with 17 bases lying between them. CDR3 protein: CASSLAGTGGYDQPQHF. The CDR3 DNA sequence: TGTGCCAGCAGCTTAGCGGGTACGGGGGGCTATGATCAGCCCCAGCATTTT.

The V gene is TRBV9, the J gene TRBJ2-1; D remains unclear. This CDR3 comprises 13 residues. Germline loops: CDR1 SGDLS, CDR2 YYNGEE. Between the trimmed V and J ends, which lost 4 bases and 6 bases, there was a span of 11 bases. Here the CDR3 reads CASSSVLSNEQFF. The CDR3 DNA follows: TGTGCCAGCAGCTCGGTATTGTCCAATGAGCAGTTCTTC.

The table lists this clonotype with a few counts. This chain joins TRBV29-1 and TRBJ2-1; 9 bases align to TRBD2. The germline CDR1 and CDR2 sequences are SQVTM and ANQGSEA. The J segment lost 9 bases and the V segment lost 3 bases, leaving 9 bases of the junction unmatched. The CDR3 has 14 amino acids. CDR3 in DNA: TGCAGCGTTGATGGGATAGCGGGAGAGTTTGAGCAGTTCTTC. This sequence encodes CSVDGIAGEFEQFF.

V gene TRBV7-8 combines with J gene TRBJ2-1; D perhaps matches TRBD2 (6 bases). The CDR3 totals 15 residues. The germline CDR1 and CDR2 sequences are SGHVS and FQNEAQ. With 2 bases removed from V and 5 bases from J, the gap between germline ends came to 13 bases. This CDR3 reads CASSLTRGIHNEQFF. CDR3 bases: TGTGCCAGCAGCTTAACTCGCGGGATCCACAATGAGCAGTTCTTC. Filled out from reference TRBV7-8 and TRBJ2-1, the complete variable domain reads GAGVSQSPRYKVAKRGQDVALRCDPISGHVSLFWYQQALGQGPEFLTYFQNEAQLDKSGLPSDRFFAERPEGSVSTLKIQRTQQEDSAVYLCASSLTRGIHNEQFFGPGTRLTVL.

The chain employs TRBV11-2 and TRBJ2-5; D unclear. Germline-derived CDR1 and CDR2 are SGHAT and FQNNGV. V was cut by 7 bases and J by 2 bases, with 11 bases left in between. CDR3 size: 13 residues. The CDR3 bases are TGTGCCAGCACCCCAGCTAATCAAGAGACCCAGTACTTC. It translates to CASTPANQETQYF.

The J gene is TRBJ2-1, the V gene TRBV14; 8 bases are shared with TRBD1. The J call is uncertain, as TRBJ2-7 better fits the DNA end. Germline V gives CDR1 SGHDN, CDR2 FVKESK. The CDR3 is made up of 14 amino acids. In DNA, the CDR3 is TGTGCCAGCAGCCTATGGGACAGGACCTACGAGCAGTACTTC. This sequence encodes CASSLWDRTYEQYF.

The chain recombines TRBV6-2 or TRBV6-3 with TRBJ2-3; no reliable D call. Germline loops: CDR1 MNHEY, CDR2 SVGEGT. The CDR3 covers 13 residues. V lost 6 bases, J lost 5 bases, and 12 bases lay in between. The CDR3 DNA follows: TGTGCCAGCAGAAGACACAGTGTAGATACGCAGTATTTT. Translating it yields CASRRHSVDTQYF.

This clonotype appeared a few times. One end of the junction fails to match germline, which may point to a read error. The chain recombines TRBV7-7 with TRBJ2-5; D is possibly TRBD1 or TRBD2 (5 bases each). In germline, CDR1 is SSHAT, CDR2 FNYEAQ (reference sequence). The CDR3 contains 13 residues. In nucleotides, the CDR3 is TGTGCTAGCAGCTGGGGGTTATGGGAGACCCAGTACTTC. As protein: CASSWGLWETQYF.

This chain links TRBV6-2 or TRBV6-3 with TRBJ2-5; TRBD2 is a possible D gene (5 bases). This CDR3 comprises 14 residues. CDR1 and CDR2 (germline): MNHEY, SVGEGT. V gave up 5 bases and J gave up 2 bases, with 12 bases separating them. The CDR3 DNA is TGTGCCAGCAGTCCCCGGAGGTATCAAGAGACCCAGTACTTC. Its protein product is CASSPRRYQETQYF.

This chain connects TRBV28 to TRBJ2-1, with 12 bases fitting TRBD2. The length of the CDR3 is 19 residues. Per germline, CDR1 MDHEN and CDR2 SYDVKM. V was pared by 7 bases and J by 0 bases, with 13 bases of the junction left unmatched. CDR3 amino acids: CASTSSGRAYFSSYNEQFF. Written as DNA, the CDR3 is TGTGCCAGCACCTCTAGCGGGAGGGCCTATTTCAGCTCCTACAATGAGCAGTTCTTC.

This clonotype was detected only a few times. The chain couples TRBV29-1 to TRBJ2-7; D is unresolved. The germline V gene has CDR1 SQVTM and CDR2 ANQGSEA. V was shortened by 5 bases and J by 8 bases, with 10 bases between the two germline ends. CDR3 length equals 10 residues. The CDR3 reads CSVLSGQQYF. The CDR3 DNA follows: TGCAGCGTTCTGTCCGGGCAGCAGTACTTC.

The gene calls are TRBV27 and TRBJ2-6; TRBD2 is a possible D gene (7 bases). Germline values: CDR1 MNHEY, CDR2 SMNVEV (reference sequence). V lost 5 bases and J 0 bases, leaving 14 bases between the germline ends. The CDR3 is 17 residues long. CDR3 residues: CASSRTGGSSGANVLTF. CDR3 bases: TGTGCCAGCAGTCGGACGGGGGGCAGCTCTGGGGCCAACGTCCTGACTTTC.

This clonotype was counted a few times. The V call is TRBV7-2, the J call TRBJ1-2; the D is unclear. This CDR3 is 13 amino acids long. Looked up from germline, CDR1 is SGHTA and CDR2 is FQGNSA. V was cut by 4 bases and J by 8 bases, with 14 bases left in between. CDR3 coding DNA: TGTGCCAGCAGCTACGGTATCGTGGAGGGCTACACCTTC. This codes for CASSYGIVEGYTF.

This clonotype was detected only a few times. This rearrangement joins TRBV11-2 to TRBJ2-3; D ambiguous. V was shortened by 5 bases and J by 0 bases, with 6 bases between the two germline ends. The germline CDR1 and CDR2 sequences are SGHAT and FQNNGV. CDR3 length: 13 residues. The CDR3 coding sequence is TGTGCCAGCAGCCACACTAGCACAGATACGCAGTATTTT. Protein sequence: CASSHTSTDTQYF.